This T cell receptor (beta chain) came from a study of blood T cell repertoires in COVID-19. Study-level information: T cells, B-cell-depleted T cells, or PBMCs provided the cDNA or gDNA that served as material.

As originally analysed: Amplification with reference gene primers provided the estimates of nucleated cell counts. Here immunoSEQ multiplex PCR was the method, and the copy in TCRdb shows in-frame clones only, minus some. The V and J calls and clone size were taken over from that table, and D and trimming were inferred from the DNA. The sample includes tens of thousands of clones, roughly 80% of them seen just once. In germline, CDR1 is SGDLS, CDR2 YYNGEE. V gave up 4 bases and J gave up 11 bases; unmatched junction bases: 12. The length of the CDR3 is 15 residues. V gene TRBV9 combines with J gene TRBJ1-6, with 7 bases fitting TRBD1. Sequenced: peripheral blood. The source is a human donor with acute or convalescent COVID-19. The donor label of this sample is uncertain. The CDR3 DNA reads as TGTGCCAGCAGCCCTAGGACAGGCGAAGGGGCACCCCTCCACTTT. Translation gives CASSPRTGEGAPLHF.